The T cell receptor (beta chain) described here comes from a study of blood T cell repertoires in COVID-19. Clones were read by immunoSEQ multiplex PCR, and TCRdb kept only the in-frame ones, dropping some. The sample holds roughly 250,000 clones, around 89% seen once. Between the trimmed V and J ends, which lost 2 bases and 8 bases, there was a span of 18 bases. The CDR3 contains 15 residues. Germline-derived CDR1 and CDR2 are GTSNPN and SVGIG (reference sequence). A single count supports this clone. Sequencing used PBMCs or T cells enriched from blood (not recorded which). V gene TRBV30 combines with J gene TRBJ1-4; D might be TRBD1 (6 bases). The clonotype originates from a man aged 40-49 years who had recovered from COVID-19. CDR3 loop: CAWSPRGRNYEKLFF. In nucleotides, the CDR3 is TGTGCCTGGAGTCCCAGGGGACGCAACTACGAAAAACTGTTTTTT.